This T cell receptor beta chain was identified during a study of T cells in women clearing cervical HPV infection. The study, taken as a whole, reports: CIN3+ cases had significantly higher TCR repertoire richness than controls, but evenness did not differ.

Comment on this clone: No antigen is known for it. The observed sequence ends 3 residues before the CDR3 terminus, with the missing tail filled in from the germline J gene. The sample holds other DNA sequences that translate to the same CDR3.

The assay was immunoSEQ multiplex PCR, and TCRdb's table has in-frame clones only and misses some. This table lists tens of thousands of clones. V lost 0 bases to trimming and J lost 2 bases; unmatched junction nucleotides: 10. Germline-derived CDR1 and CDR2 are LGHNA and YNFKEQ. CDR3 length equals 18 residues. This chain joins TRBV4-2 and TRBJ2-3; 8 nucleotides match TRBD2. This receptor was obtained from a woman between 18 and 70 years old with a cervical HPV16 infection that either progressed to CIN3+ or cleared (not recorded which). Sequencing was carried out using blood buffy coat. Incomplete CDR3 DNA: TGTGCCAGCAGCCAAGATCCTAGCCTAGCGGGCCTCACAGATACG. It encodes CASSQDPSLAGLTDT. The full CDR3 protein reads CASSQDPSLAGLTDTQYF.